The present entry profiles one T cell receptor (beta chain) with its context. The data derive from a study of blood T cell repertoires in COVID-19. Study as a whole: Whether acute or convalescent, the COVID-19 samples came from the United States, Italy and Spain. Sample material is recorded as cDNA or gDNA derived from T cells, B-cell-depleted T cells, or PBMCs.

In the source study's methods: Amplified reference gene primers provided the basis for estimating nucleated cell counts. TCRdb keeps only in-frame clones here, not all; method: immunoSEQ multiplex PCR. That table supplies the V and J calls and clone size; D and trimming were determined from the DNA. The top ten clones hold over 12% of a sample with under 55,000 clones, more than 65% of them seen once. V shed 4 bases, J shed 0 bases, and the junction held 3 bases outside the gene matches. The length of the CDR3 is 15 residues. From germline, CDR1 is MNHEY and CDR2 SVGAGI. This sequence joins TRBV6-5 and TRBJ2-5; 9 bases align to TRBD2. Sequencing input: peripheral blood. The sequence derives from a human donor in a cohort sampled during active COVID-19. The CDR3 sequence is CASSLRTSDQETQYF. The CDR3 DNA reads as TGTGCCAGCAGTTTGCGGACTAGCGACCAAGAGACCCAGTACTTC.